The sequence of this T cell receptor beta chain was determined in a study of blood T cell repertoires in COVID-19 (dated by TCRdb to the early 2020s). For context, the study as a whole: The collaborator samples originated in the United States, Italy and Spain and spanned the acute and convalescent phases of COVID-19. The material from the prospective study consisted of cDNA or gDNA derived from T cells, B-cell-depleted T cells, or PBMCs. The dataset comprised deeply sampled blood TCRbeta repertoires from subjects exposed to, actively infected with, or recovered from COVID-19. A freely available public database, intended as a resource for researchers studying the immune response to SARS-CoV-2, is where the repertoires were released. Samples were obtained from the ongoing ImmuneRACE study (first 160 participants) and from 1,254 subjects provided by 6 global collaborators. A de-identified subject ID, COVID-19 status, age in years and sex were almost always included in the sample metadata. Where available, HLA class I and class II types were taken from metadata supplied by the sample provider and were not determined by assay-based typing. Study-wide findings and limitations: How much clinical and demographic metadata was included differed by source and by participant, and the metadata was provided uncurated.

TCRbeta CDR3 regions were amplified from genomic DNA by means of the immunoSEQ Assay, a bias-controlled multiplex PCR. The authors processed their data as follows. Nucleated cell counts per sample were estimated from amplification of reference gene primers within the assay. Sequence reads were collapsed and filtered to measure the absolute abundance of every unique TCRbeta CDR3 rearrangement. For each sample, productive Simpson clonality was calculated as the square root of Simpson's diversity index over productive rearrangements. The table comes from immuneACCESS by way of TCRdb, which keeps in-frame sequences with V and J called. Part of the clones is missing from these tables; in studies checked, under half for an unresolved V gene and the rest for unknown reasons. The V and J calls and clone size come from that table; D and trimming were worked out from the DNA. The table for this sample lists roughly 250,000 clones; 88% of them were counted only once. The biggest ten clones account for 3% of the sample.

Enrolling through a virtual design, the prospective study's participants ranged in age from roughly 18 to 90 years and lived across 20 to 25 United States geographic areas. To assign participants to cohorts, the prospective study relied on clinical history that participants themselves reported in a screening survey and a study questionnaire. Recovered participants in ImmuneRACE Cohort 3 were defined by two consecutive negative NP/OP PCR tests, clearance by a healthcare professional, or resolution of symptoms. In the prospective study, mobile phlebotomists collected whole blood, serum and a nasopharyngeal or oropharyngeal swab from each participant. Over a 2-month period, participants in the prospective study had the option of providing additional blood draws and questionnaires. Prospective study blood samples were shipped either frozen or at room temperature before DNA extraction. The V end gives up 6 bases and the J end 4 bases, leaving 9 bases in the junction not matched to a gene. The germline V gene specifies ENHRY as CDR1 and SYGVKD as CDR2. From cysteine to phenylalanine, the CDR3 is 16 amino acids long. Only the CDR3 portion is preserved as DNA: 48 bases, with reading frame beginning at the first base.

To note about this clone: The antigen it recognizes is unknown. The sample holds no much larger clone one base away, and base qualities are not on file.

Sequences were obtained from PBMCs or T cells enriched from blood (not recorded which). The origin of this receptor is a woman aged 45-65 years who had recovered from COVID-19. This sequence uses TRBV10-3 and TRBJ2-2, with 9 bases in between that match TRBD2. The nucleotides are TGTGCCATCAGCCAGACTAGCGGAGCCGGCACCGGGGAGCTGTTTTTT. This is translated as CAISQTSGAGTGELFF.